This TCR beta chain was observed in a study of T-cell memory formation after mild COVID-19. Study conclusions and caveats: Of the contracting clones, CD4+ ones lay mainly in CM and EM, and CD8+ ones in EMRA.

This clonotype came up a few times. The antigen remains undetermined. Trimming shortened V by 1 base and J by 2 bases, and 9 bases separated the two germline ends. The CDR3 consists of 15 residues. Germline loops: CDR1 SGHAT, CDR2 FQNNGV. TCRdb called the 5' RACE reads again in MiXCR, with one record for every CDR3 protein. The sample has about half a million distinct CDR3 sequences, roughly 18% seen once. This clonotype was obtained from an adult woman who had mild COVID-19 (a few samples of this study predate the infection). Cell type and time point are not known. This chain links TRBV11-2 with TRBJ2-1; D not certain. Source material: PBMCs or a T cell subset sorted from them (not recorded which). This CDR3 is CASSLGGFPYNEQFF. Written as DNA, the CDR3 is TGTGCCAGCAGCTTAGGGGGATTCCCCTACAATGAGCAGTTCTTC.